These T cell receptor beta chains were read from a single sample in a study of shared clonotypes between healthy human individuals. Sequenced by immunoSEQ multiplex PCR; TCRdb stores in-frame clones only, minus some. The sample includes some 1,100,000 clones, about 80% of them seen just once. Sequenced: memory CD4+ T cells from PBMCs. Receptors originate from a man aged 18 to 30 in good health. Some clones in this sample may be carry-over from other donors' samples. Each CDR3 is given with its conserved first and last residue. The D gene is left open where the match is weak. The size field is filled for only some rows; it gives once, few, many or a size class.

V gene	clone size	J gene	D gene	CDR3 DNA	CDR3 protein
TRBV29-1	few	TRBJ2-1	TRBD2	TGCAGCGCCCGCAGCGGGAGGGGGGGTAATGAGCAGTTCTTC	CSARSGRGGNEQFF
TRBV2	.	TRBJ2-5	TRBD1	TGTGCCAGCAGGGAAAGGACAGGGAGGGAGACCCAGTACTTC	CASRERTGRETQYF
TRBV6-6	few	TRBJ2-7	.	TGTGCCAGCAGTTGGGACATTTCCTACGAGCAGTACTTC	CASSWDISYEQYF
TRBV2	many	TRBJ2-3	TRBD1	TGTGCCAGCAAGAAAGAGACAGGGAGCACAGATACGCAGTATTTT	CASKKETGSTDTQYF
TRBV5-4	.	TRBJ2-2	TRBD2	TGTGCCAGCAGCGCTCGGGACTATCCAAGGGGGGAGCTGTTTTTT	CASSARDYPRGELFF
TRBV19	.	TRBJ1-1	.	TGTGCCAGTATGCCTCTTGGACCGCGGGAAGCTTTCTTT	CASMPLGPREAFF
TRBV14	.	TRBJ2-7	.	TGTGCCAGCAGCCAAGCTTTCGGGAAAAACTACGAGCAGTACTTC	CASSQAFGKNYEQYF
TRBV29-1	.	TRBJ1-1	TRBD1	TGCAGCGTTTTGGGACAGGGCACTGAAGCTTTCTTT	CSVLGQGTEAFF
TRBV7-2	.	TRBJ2-1	.	TGTGCCAGCAGCGGATGGGCATACGAACAAAATGAGCAGTTCTTC	CASSGWAYEQNEQFF
TRBV7-9	once	TRBJ2-1	TRBD2	TGTGCCAGCAGCTTACCTAGCGGGATCTCTATGTCCTACAATGAGCAGTTCTTC	CASSLPSGISMSYNEQFF
TRBV4-2	.	TRBJ2-5	.	TGTGCCAGCAGCCAGGTCGGGATGCCAGAGACCCAGTACTTC	CASSQVGMPETQYF
TRBV30	.	TRBJ2-3	TRBD2	TGTGCCTGGAGCGCGGGAGCCACAGATACGCAGTATTTT	CAWSAGATDTQYF
TRBV9	.	TRBJ1-2	TRBD1	TGTGCCAGCCGACAGGGGGAGACGACCTATGGCTACACCTTC	CASRQGETTYGYTF
TRBV18	.	TRBJ2-2	TRBD2	TGTGCCAGCTCACCGCGGGAGAGTAGGATCGGGGAGCTGTTTTTT	CASSPRESRIGELFF
TRBV7-3	.	TRBJ2-3	TRBD1	TGTGCCAGCAGCTTACCAGCAGGGGGTGCAGATACGCAGTATTTT	CASSLPAGGADTQYF
TRBV6-5	.	TRBJ2-7	TRBD1	TGTGCCAGCAGTGGTTCCGGACAGGGGTTTTACGAGCAGTACTTC	CASSGSGQGFYEQYF
TRBV5-1	.	TRBJ2-1	TRBD2	TGCGCCAGCAGACAAATTCTGGGAGGGAACAATGAGCAGTTCTTC	CASRQILGGNNEQFF
TRBV27	.	TRBJ2-3	.	TGTGCCAGCAGTTCTCCCCTTAGGAGCGGGAGCACAGATACGCAGTATTTT	CASSSPLRSGSTDTQYF
TRBV29-1	.	TRBJ2-3	.	TGCAGCGCCGGGCGTAGGAGCACAGATACGCAGTATTTT	CSAGRRSTDTQYF
TRBV5-4	.	TRBJ2-7	TRBD1	TGTGCCAGCAGCGTTCGGACAGGGGGTTTCTCCTACGAGCAGTACTTC	CASSVRTGGFSYEQYF
TRBV9	.	TRBJ1-2	.	TGTGCCAGCAGCGCGGACAGCGCGGGCTACACCTTC	CASSADSAGYTF
TRBV7-6	few	TRBJ2-1	TRBD2	TGTGCCAGCAGCTTCCCGGGGGGAGGGAGCTCCTACAATGAGCAGTTCTTC	CASSFPGGGSSYNEQFF